The rows below give T cell receptor beta chains drawn from one sample of a study of blood T cell repertoires in COVID-19. Libraries were prepared by immunoSEQ multiplex PCR; TCRdb keeps only in-frame clonotypes and omits some of them. The sample yields roughly 360,000 clones, 75% to 90% seen once. Sequencing was carried out using PBMCs or T cells enriched from blood (not recorded which). The receptors stem from a woman in her forties or fifties who had recovered from COVID-19. Each CDR3 is given with its conserved first and last residue. The D gene is left open where the match is weak.

CDR3 length,V gene,D gene,CDR3 protein
14,TRBV30,TRBD2,CARTSGKFTDTQYF
15,TRBV5-1,TRBD2,CASSETGGSYNEQFF
15,TRBV30,-,CAWRFSGTYNSPLHF
18,TRBV7-8,TRBD1,CASSLAGQALSYNSPLHF
16,TRBV11-1,TRBD2,CASSPPGLAAYNEQFF
16,TRBV7-2,-,CASSLALLRLRDEQYF
14,TRBV9,-,CASSVDGSKAEQYF
18,TRBV6-1,TRBD1,CASSAGTGTTFSGNTIYF
13,TRBV7-3,-,CASSLDGVTEAFF
12,TRBV10-1,-,CASSTGLETQYF
15,TRBV27,-,CASRQHGGNNQPQHF
15,TRBV5-1,-,CASSQSTGFRNEQFF
15,TRBV5-5,-,CASSWRDFGDYGYTF
12,TRBV10-3,TRBD2,CSAGGSYNEQFF
13,TRBV4-2,-,CASSQEASGEQFF
17,TRBV9,-,CASSGWGTWSSYNEQFF
14,TRBV19,-,CASTPPGVYNEQFF
15,TRBV4-3,-,CASSQVQGPTGELFF
14,TRBV4-1,-,CASSQGNQGGGYTF
15,TRBV7-3,TRBD2,CASSPLAGGPGEQFF
15,TRBV5-1,-,CASSLSVPTNEKLFF
15,TRBV7-9,-,CASSLGPGLGGEAFF
15,TRBV4-3,-,CASSLRETGYNEQFF
17,TRBV9,-,CASSVGGRGQGTNEAFF
14,TRBV5-1,-,CASSITGSGNTIYF
14,TRBV19,TRBD2,CASKALAVYNEQFF
15,TRBV6-5,-,CASIRLSPMNTEAFF
17,TRBV9,TRBD1,CASSGPDRRGDRYGYTF
17,TRBV5-5,-,CASSEDRVGRVKNIQYF
14,TRBV18,TRBD1,CASSPGQGNEKLFF
14,TRBV5-1,-,CASSLAEGDYGYTF
16,TRBV19,TRBD1,CASSIPGTVPTYEQYF
14,TRBV28,TRBD1,CASSQGQGYYGYTF
15,TRBV5-6,TRBD2,CASSLGLALRETQYF
15,TRBV7-2,TRBD2,CASSLYTSATGELFF
15,TRBV4-3,-,CASSQDAVYNSPLHF
18,TRBV4-3,-,CASSQDSSGRYGVDEQFF
14,TRBV30,TRBD1,CAWSRTGAPGGYTF
13,TRBV19,-,CASSVTLLQPQHF
15,TRBV6-5,-,CASRQTAWEADTQYF
11,TRBV20-1,-,CSGIQGTEAFF
16,TRBV19,TRBD2,CASSGVTASGRHEQYF
12,TRBV5-8,TRBD2,CASSWGGGTQYF
11,TRBV4-1,-,CASSQGSEAFF
13,TRBV29-1,-,CSVEVLAGEGYTF
16,TRBV19,TRBD1,CASSEPGQGIQETQYF
17,TRBV19,TRBD2,CASSISGLVGGDNEQFF
14,TRBV27,TRBD1,CASSLQGVNGELFF
13,TRBV30,-,CAWTPFRNEKLFF
15,TRBV19,-,CASSITQGGPYEQYF
14,TRBV7-2,-,CASNQGSTGSPLHF
16,TRBV7-8,-,CASSLVSGTPGNTIYF
19,TRBV2,TRBD1,CASTKNPSGQGTMSYEQYF
14,TRBV19,TRBD1,CASRQTGGDYGYTF
18,TRBV7-2,TRBD2,CASSLIPPAGTNTGELFF
16,TRBV6-2/TRBV6-3,TRBD2,CASSTYSGGLTDTQYF
12,TRBV3-1/TRBV3-2,-,CASSQDFEKAFF
15,TRBV7-9,TRBD1,CASSPKGQDYNEQFF
15,TRBV10-2,TRBD2,CASRVSGGTKNIQYF
13,TRBV9,-,CASSVAFEYEQYF